This TCR beta chain was sequenced during a study of T-cell reconstitution after alpha-beta-depleted transplantation in children. Study-wide results and limits: At day 60, the high TCRbeta diversity found in some patients originated from recipient T cells and thymic progenitors that had survived. From newly produced T cells came most of the T-cell counts and diversity one year after transplant.

With regard to this clonotype: Its target is not known.

The V end lost 3 bases, the J end lost 5 bases, and 13 bases lay between the germline ends. CDR1 is SGHTA, CDR2 FQGNSA, per germline. This CDR3 contains 14 residues. The TCRbeta library was prepared with unique molecular identifiers. TCRdb itself ran the PCR reads through MiXCR, one entry per CDR3 protein. The data hold fewer than 250,000 distinct CDR3 sequences, with roughly a sixth observed a single time. The sequences come from PBMCs, mostly from graft donor cells, collected 360 days after TCRalphabeta/CD19-depleted stem cell transplant. V gene TRBV7-2 combines with J gene TRBJ2-5, with D possibly matching TRBD2 (5 bases). The clonotype originates from a male patient between 2 and 10 years old who had a stem cell transplant for acute lymphoblastic leukemia, so the T cells may come from the graft donor. Written as DNA, the CDR3 is TGTGCCAGCAGCTTGCCCACTAGGGCGGAGACCCAGTACTTC. It encodes CASSLPTRAETQYF.